The 15 T cell receptor beta chains below all came from one sample that was sequenced in a study of T cells in Graves' hyperthyroidism and ophthalmopathy. The source material, RNA transcripts, was used to amplify TCR beta CDR3 regions. Researchers ran a first-round RT-PCR on the TCR CDR3 using the HTBI primer set. TCRdb passed the multiplex PCR reads through MiXCR, listing each CDR3 protein once. The table lists some 580,000 distinct CDR3 sequences, around 15% of them singletons. Sequenced material: blood. Receptors originate from a woman aged 35 to 49 with Graves' ophthalmopathy.

This clonotype was recorded a few times. The chain carries TRBV5-1 and TRBJ2-1, with 11 positions matching TRBD1. The CDR3 has 17 residues. The ends lost 3 bases at V and 8 bases at J; junction bases unmatched: 13. Germline CDR1 and CDR2: SGHRS and YFSETQ. The CDR3 here is CASSWITGTGGIHEQFF. The CDR3 region has the DNA TGCGCCAGCAGCTGGATAACCGGGACAGGGGGTATCCATGAGCAGTTCTTC.

In its sample, this clonotype was seen many times. V usage is TRBV12-3 or TRBV12-4 and J usage is TRBJ2-3, with 7 bases lining up with TRBD2. The CDR3 runs to 15 residues. Trimming took 3 bases from V and 1 from J; bases not matched to a gene: 4. The CDR3 protein is CASSFVGGGTDTQYF. CDR3 DNA sequence: TGTGCCAGCAGTTTTGTGGGGGGGGGCACAGATACGCAGTATTTT.

This clonotype was observed a few times. The V gene is TRBV20-1, the J gene TRBJ2-3, with unresolved D. CDR1 is DFQATT and CDR2 is SNEGSKA in the germline V gene (reference sequence). The CDR3 extends over 13 amino acids. Trimming pared 2 bases from V and 1 base from J, leaving 7 bases between. In DNA, the CDR3 is TGCAGTGCTAGATCTAGGCGCACAGATACGCAGTATTTT. This translates into CSARSRRTDTQYF.

The rearrangement uses TRBV5-1 and TRBJ2-7; 8 bases align to TRBD2. CDR3 length equals 14 residues. Germline CDR1 SGHRS, CDR2 YFSETQ. J lost 4 bases, V lost 5 bases, and 8 bases had no gene match. CDR3 protein: CASSISSGRYEQYF. The CDR3 bases are TGCGCCAGCAGTATCTCTAGCGGGCGTTACGAGCAGTACTTC.

This clonotype was seen more than once but under ten times. V and J are TRBV27 and TRBJ2-1, with TRBD1 matching over 9 bases. This CDR3 contains 16 residues. With V trimmed by 5 bases and J by 4 bases, 9 bases remained unmatched. The germline gives CDR1 MNHEY, CDR2 SMNVEV (reference sequence). CDR3 amino acids: CASSPTGTGRYNEQFF. The CDR3 bases are TGTGCCAGCAGTCCTACCGGGACAGGGAGGTACAATGAGCAGTTCTTC.

A few counts support this clonotype. The rearrangement links TRBV20-1 to TRBJ1-6, with a weak D call TRBD1 (5 bases). Germline CDR1 DFQATT, CDR2 SNEGSKA (reference sequence). The ends were cut back, 0 bases at V and 7 bases at J, with 19 bases in the middle. This CDR3 has 17 residues. The CDR3 sequence: CSARDYEGPQLNSPLHF. The CDR3 nucleotides are TGCAGTGCTAGAGATTATGAGGGGCCCCAACTCAATTCACCCCTCCACTTT.

This clonotype was observed at least ten times. V usage is TRBV6-1 and J usage is TRBJ2-1, with TRBD2 identical over 10 bases. The CDR3 has 15 residues. From germline, CDR1 is MNHNS and CDR2 SASEGT. Losses at the gene ends were 6 bases for V and 5 bases for J; bases not matched to a gene: 7. The CDR3 nucleotides are TGTGCCAGCAGCGTATTAGCGGGAGGACACAATGAGCAGTTCTTC. Its translation: CASSVLAGGHNEQFF.

As regards this clonotype: A read error may be the cause here, since a much bigger clone is one base away. The genes are TRBV6-5 and TRBJ2-5, with D perhaps matching TRBD2 (5 bases). Germline V gene data show CDR1 as MNHEY and CDR2 as SVGAGI. This CDR3 has 12 amino acids. The V gene lost 2 bases and the J gene lost 7 bases, with 8 bases spanning the gap. The CDR3, as DNA: TGTGCCAGCAGTTACATTGGAGGGACCCAGTACTTC. This encodes CASSYIGGTQYF.

Only a few counts were recorded for this clonotype. This chain links TRBV6-5 with TRBJ2-7; TRBD2 matches at 10 bases. Germline trimming cut 1 base from V and 5 bases from J; bases unmatched to any gene: 8. The CDR3 runs 16 residues. Germline V gives CDR1 MNHEY, CDR2 SVGAGI. The CDR3 protein is CASSYFSTSGKHEQYF. In DNA, the CDR3 is TGTGCCAGCAGTTACTTCTCTACTAGCGGGAAGCACGAGCAGTACTTC.

This chain connects TRBV10-3 to TRBJ1-1; D perhaps matches TRBD1 (5 bases). Trimming stripped 6 bases from V and 6 bases from J, with 14 bases between. This CDR3 is 13 amino acids long. Germline-derived CDR1 and CDR2 are ENHRY and SYGVKD. CDR3: CAIRSGTDAEAFF. The CDR3 DNA follows: TGTGCCATCAGGTCAGGGACGGACGCTGAAGCTTTCTTT.

This clonotype was seen many times. The J gene is TRBJ2-7, the V gene TRBV30, with TRBD2 as a possible D gene (7 bases). The germline V gene encodes CDR1 GTSNPN and CDR2 SVGIG (reference sequence). V shed 5 bases and J shed 5 bases, with 10 bases lying between them. This CDR3 has 11 residues. The CDR3 protein is CAWSGGHEQYF. The CDR3 DNA follows: TGTGCCTGGTCGGGGGGCCACGAGCAGTACTTC.

This clonotype came up once. The V and J genes are TRBV4-2 and TRBJ2-3, with D possibly TRBD2 on 6 matching bases. Trimming left V 3 bases short and J 2 bases short, with 12 bases between. CDR3 length equals 15 residues. Germline assignment: CDR1 LGHNA and CDR2 YNFKEQ. The CDR3 DNA reads as TGTGCCAGCAGCCAGGCATGGGACTCCACAGATACGCAGTATTTT. Translated, it gives CASSQAWDSTDTQYF.

This clonotype was observed a handful of times. The chain employs TRBV20-1 and TRBJ1-1, with 10 bases lining up with TRBD1. The V gene's germline CDR1 is DFQATT and CDR2 SNEGSKA (reference sequence). Trimming removed 5 bases from V and 3 bases from J; junction bases left unmatched: 3. This CDR3 is built from 13 residues. The CDR3 region is CSALGTGDTEAFF. CDR3 nucleotides: TGCAGTGCTCTCGGGACAGGGGACACTGAAGCTTTCTTT.

The V call is TRBV20-1, the J call TRBJ2-2, with 8 bases aligning to TRBD2. CDR1 DFQATT and CDR2 SNEGSKA come from the germline V gene (reference sequence). After removal of 6 bases from V and 10 bases from J, the junction contained 13 bases not matched to a gene. The CDR3 loop spans 14 amino acids. The DNA for the CDR3 is TGCAGTGCCCGCGGCCAGGCGGGAGGTGAGGAGCTGTTTTTT. This sequence encodes CSARGQAGGEELFF.

This clonotype was detected a few times. The chain carries TRBV30 and TRBJ1-2, with D perhaps matching TRBD1 (5 bases). The CDR3 covers 12 residues. The V end was cut by 3 bases, the J end by 4 bases, with 9 bases between. Germline CDR1 reads GTSNPN; CDR2 reads SVGIG (reference sequence). CDR3 DNA sequence: TGTGCCTGGAGAGGGGACGGCTATGGCTACACCTTC. Encoded protein: CAWRGDGYGYTF.